Listed here is a single TCR beta chain. The data belong to a study of T-cell memory formation after mild COVID-19. It was 5'RACE with constant-segment primers that produced the TCR alpha and TCR beta cDNA libraries, which carried sample barcodes and UMIs. Via MiXCR, TCRdb re-called the 5' RACE reads, giving one row per CDR3 protein. Of about 340,000 distinct CDR3 sequences listed, under 15% are singletons. V lost 4 bases, J lost 5 bases, and 15 bases lay in between. Germline V gene data show CDR1 as SGHRS and CDR2 as YFSETQ. This CDR3 contains 14 residues. This TCR came from a man aged 18 to 29 who had mild COVID-19 (a few samples of this study predate the infection). Cell type and time point are not known. The sequenced sample was PBMCs or a T cell subset sorted from them (not recorded which). The genes are TRBV5-1 and TRBJ1-1, with unresolved D. The CDR3 DNA follows: TGCGCCAGCAGCCCGGTAGTAGGGATTACTGAAGCTTTCTTT. Its translation is CASSPVVGITEAFF.